A selection of T cell receptor beta chains follows, all from one sample in a study of CD8 T cells in ankylosing spondylitis. TCRdb fed the 5' RACE reads into MiXCR, producing one record per CDR3 protein. This sample has about 460,000 distinct CDR3 sequences, with roughly 5.2% found just once. The sequenced sample consisted of blood, either unsorted or a sorted T cell fraction (not recorded which). The receptors here all came from a male donor with ankylosing spondylitis. Each CDR3 is given with its conserved first and last residue. D genes are given only for firm matches. Clone size is stated in some rows and not others, as once, few, many or a class when expanded.

j_call clone_size d_call v_call cdr3_nt cdr3_aa
TRBJ1-4 many TRBD1 TRBV29-1 TGCAGCGTCAAAGAGACAGGGTGGGATGAAAAACTGTTTTTT CSVKETGWDEKLFF
TRBJ2-5 many NA TRBV10-3 TGTGCCATCAGATTAGGGAGAGGGGAGACCCAGTACTTC CAIRLGRGETQYF
TRBJ2-5 few NA TRBV20-1 TGCAGTGCCCGCGGCCTGTACCAAGAGACCCAGTACTTC CSARGLYQETQYF
TRBJ2-1 many NA TRBV7-2 TGTGCCAGCAGCTTAGCGGGCCCTTCCTACAATGAGCAGTTCTTC CASSLAGPSYNEQFF
TRBJ2-6 many NA TRBV6-5 TGTGCCAGCAGTAACTCATTGGTCCTGACTTTC CASSNSLVLTF
TRBJ1-2 many NA TRBV4-3 TGCGCCAGCAGCCAAGCGGTTTGGCGACCATATGGCTACACCTTC CASSQAVWRPYGYTF
TRBJ2-3 many NA TRBV6-4 TGTGCCAGCAGTAGCGGAGGAGCATTCAGCACAGATACGCAGTATTTT CASSSGGAFSTDTQYF
TRBJ2-3 once TRBD2 TRBV28 TGTGCCAGCAGTCCCGGGACTAGCGGTTACACAGATACGCAGTCTTTT CASSPGTSGYTDTQSF
TRBJ1-2 many NA TRBV5-1 TGCGCCAGCAGCCCCGTTGCGGGCTTAAACTATGGCTACACCTTC CASSPVAGLNYGYTF
TRBJ2-1 many TRBD2 TRBV6-1 TGTGCCAGCAGCACGACTAGCGGGGACTCCTACAATGAGCAGTTCTTC CASSTTSGDSYNEQFF
TRBJ2-5 many NA TRBV28 TGTGCCTCGGTCGGGGAGCAAGAGACCCAGTACTTC CASVGEQETQYF
TRBJ2-3 many NA TRBV7-2 TGTGCCAGCAGCCTCAGGACTCCCCCGGATACGCAGTATTTT CASSLRTPPDTQYF
TRBJ2-7 many NA TRBV2 TGTGCCAGCAGTGAGGTCTACGAGCAGTACTTC CASSEVYEQYF
TRBJ2-1 many TRBD2 TRBV20-1 TGCAGTGCTTTTGACCAGCGGGGGAACAATGAGCAGTTCTTC CSAFDQRGNNEQFF
TRBJ2-7 many NA TRBV6-5 TGTGCCAGCGGTCGGGGGAACGAGCAGTACTTC CASGRGNEQYF
TRBJ2-7 few TRBD1 TRBV5-1 TGCGCCAGCAGGACCGGGACAGTAACCTACGAGCAGTACTTC CASRTGTVTYEQYF
TRBJ2-5 many NA TRBV4-2 TGTGCCAGCAGCCAAGATCCGGTCCGGGAGACCCAGTACTTC CASSQDPVRETQYF
TRBJ1-1 many NA TRBV6-5 TGTGCCAGCAGTTACTCTGTGGGCCAGAACACTGAAGCTTTCTTT CASSYSVGQNTEAFF
TRBJ2-1 many NA TRBV7-8 TGTGCCAGCAGCTCACAGACTTGGGATGAGCAGTTCTTC CASSSQTWDEQFF
TRBJ1-1 many NA TRBV7-8 TGTGCCAGCAGCCCGGAGGTGGAAAACACTGAAGCTTTCTTT CASSPEVENTEAFF
TRBJ1-6 few TRBD1 TRBV25-1 TGTGCCAGCAGTGAGACAGGGGGCAGTTCACCCCTCCACTTT CASSETGGSSPLHF
TRBJ2-3 NA NA TRBV5-6 TGTGCCAGCAGCTTCTTTCTCGGGGGGCGGTCCCCAGATACGCAGTATTTT CASSFFLGGRSPDTQYF
TRBJ2-1 many NA TRBV2 TGTGCCAGCAGTGAATCTGTTGAGCAGTTCTTC CASSESVEQFF
TRBJ2-3 NA TRBD2 TRBV10-3 TGTGCCATCAGTGTCAGCGGGGGCACAGATACGCAGTATTTT CAISVSGGTDTQYF
TRBJ1-2 many NA TRBV20-1 TGCAGTGCTAGAGATAGGGTGCAGAAACCCTATGGCTACACCTTC CSARDRVQKPYGYTF
TRBJ2-7 many TRBD2 TRBV12-3/TRBV12-4 TGTGCCAGCTCTGGGGGGGTGGCGAGGGGATCGCAGTACTTC CASSGGVARGSQYF
TRBJ1-2 few NA TRBV7-9 TGTGCCAGCAGCTTAGAGGTTGGCTACACCTTC CASSLEVGYTF
TRBJ1-2 many TRBD1 TRBV4-3 TGCGCCAGCAGCCAGACCGGGACAGGGGGCCTTGTCTATGGCTACACCTTC CASSQTGTGGLVYGYTF
TRBJ2-1 few TRBD2 TRBV20-1 TGCAGTGCTAGTCGAACTAGCGGGATTACCTACAATGAGCAGTTCTTC CSASRTSGITYNEQFF
TRBJ1-4 many NA TRBV12-3/TRBV12-4 TGTGCCAGCAGTTTTTCGGGGGGGTATGAAAAACTGTTTTTT CASSFSGGYEKLFF
TRBJ1-3 many NA TRBV5-1 TGCGCCAGCAGCTTCGAGCCCCTAACGGGAAACACCATATATTTT CASSFEPLTGNTIYF
TRBJ2-1 many NA TRBV25-1 TGTGCCAGCAGTGAAAACCTGGATGAGCAGTTCTTC CASSENLDEQFF
TRBJ2-5 many NA TRBV7-3 TGTGCCAGCAGCTTGTATGGACAAGAGACCCAGTACTTC CASSLYGQETQYF
TRBJ1-2 many TRBD1 TRBV7-9 TGTGCCAGCAGCTTGGGACAGGACTATGGCTACACCTTC CASSLGQDYGYTF
TRBJ2-3 many TRBD1 TRBV27 TGTGCCAGCAGTTTCCAACTCATAGGGACAGGGAGCACAGATACGCAGTATTTT CASSFQLIGTGSTDTQYF
TRBJ1-4 few NA TRBV6-1 TGTGCCAGCAGTCCGAACTCCGGGGCCTCAGGAAAACTGTTTTTT CASSPNSGASGKLFF
TRBJ2-7 many TRBD2 TRBV5-1 TGCGCCAGCAGCTTCGGGACTAGCTTCGAGCAGTACTTC CASSFGTSFEQYF
TRBJ2-1 NA TRBD2 TRBV29-1 TGCAGCGTTGAAGGGGCGGCTAGCGGCAACTACAATGAGCAGTTCTTC CSVEGAASGNYNEQFF
TRBJ2-5 NA TRBD2 TRBV4-1 TGCGCCAGCAGCCAACCTAGCGGGAGAGAGACCCAGTACTTC CASSQPSGRETQYF
TRBJ2-7 NA NA TRBV21-1 TGTGCCAGCAGCAAAGAGGCGGAGGGGGAGCAGTACTTC CASSKEAEGEQYF
TRBJ2-1 many TRBD1 TRBV29-1 TGCAGCGTTGAGCAGACAGGGGGCGATGAGCAGTTCTTC CSVEQTGGDEQFF
TRBJ2-2 many NA TRBV15 TGTGCCACCAGCAGTTTAAGACATACGAACACCGGGGAGCTGTTTTTT CATSSLRHTNTGELFF
TRBJ2-2 NA TRBD1 TRBV14 TGTGCCAGCAGAATAACAGGGGAAGCCGGGGAGCTGTTTTTT CASRITGEAGELFF
TRBJ1-2 many NA TRBV29-1 TGCAGCGGTACGACGGCGACTAACTATGGCTACACCTTC CSGTTATNYGYTF
TRBJ1-1 many NA TRBV5-1 TGCGCCAGCAGCTTGGTGGGGCCGGGGAACACTGAAGCTTTCTTT CASSLVGPGNTEAFF
TRBJ1-3 many NA TRBV5-1 TGCGCCAGCAGCTTGGCCGGAGCTTTGGACAACACCATATATTTT CASSLAGALDNTIYF
TRBJ2-6 many NA TRBV9 TGTGCCAGCAGCGTATCACGGGAACGCTCTGGGGCCAACGTCCTGACTTTC CASSVSRERSGANVLTF
TRBJ2-7 NA NA TRBV27 TGTGCCAGCAGTTTATCCGCAGACTCCTACGAGCAGTACTTC CASSLSADSYEQYF
TRBJ1-5 NA NA TRBV7-2 TGTGCCAGCAGCTTCAGATCCGGGGATAGCAATCAGCCCCAGCATTTT CASSFRSGDSNQPQHF
TRBJ1-2 many NA TRBV12-3/TRBV12-4 TGTGCCAGCAGTCTTAGTAGTTTACGATATGGCTACACCTTC CASSLSSLRYGYTF
TRBJ1-5 many NA TRBV6-1 TGTGCCAGCAGTCAGAATTGGACGCCGGATCAGCCCCAGCATTTT CASSQNWTPDQPQHF